A single sample is the source of the 19 T cell receptor beta chains below, sequenced in a study of cytomegalovirus exposure and HLA in healthy donors. Only in-frame clones appear in the TCRdb table, and some are missing; sequencing was by immunoSEQ multiplex PCR. This table has around 160,000 clones, roughly 80% appearing once. Material for sequencing was PBMCs. These receptors all come from a man aged 25-45 years in good health and CMV-seropositive.

The chain uses TRBV6-5 and TRBJ1-4; a possible D gene is TRBD1 (5 bases). Trimming stripped 0 bases from V and 8 bases from J, with 13 bases between. The CDR3 totals 15 residues. Germline values: CDR1 MNHEY, CDR2 SVGAGI. CDR3 DNA: TGTGCCAGCAGTTACTCCGGACACTTCGGGGAAAAACTGTTTTTT. Translated: CASSYSGHFGEKLFF.

The chain has TRBV27 and TRBJ2-1; TRBD2 aligns across 7 bases. This CDR3 contains 14 residues. V was pared by 8 bases and J by 6 bases, with 10 bases of the junction left unmatched. Germline CDR1 is MNHEY and CDR2 is SMNVEV (reference sequence). CDR3 bases: TGTGCCAGCCAACTCTCCGGGGGGATCAATGAGCAGTTCTTC. It encodes CASQLSGGINEQFF.

The genes are TRBV18 and TRBJ1-4; tentatively, D is TRBD1 (6 bases). Trimming cost V 2 bases and J 8 bases, with 18 bases left between them. Germline V gene lookup returns CDR1 KGHSH and CDR2 LQKENI. The CDR3 contains 16 residues. The CDR3 reads CASSPKGHRAREKLFF. CDR3 nucleotides: TGTGCCAGCTCACCAAAAGGTCACAGGGCAAGGGAAAAACTGTTTTTT.

The chain uses TRBV5-6 and TRBJ2-7; D possibly corresponds to TRBD1 (5 bases). V gave up 4 bases and J gave up 1 base, with 18 bases separating them. The germline V gene has CDR1 SGHDT and CDR2 YYEEEE. This CDR3 is 16 amino acids long. The CDR3 here is CASSGATQPASYEQYF. CDR3 sequence (DNA): TGTGCCAGCAGCGGGGCTACCCAGCCCGCGTCCTACGAGCAGTACTTC.

V usage is TRBV5-1 and J usage is TRBJ1-1; D is undetermined. Trimming removed 4 bases at V and 0 bases at J, with 7 bases between. In germline, CDR1 is SGHRS, CDR2 YFSETQ. The CDR3 totals 13 residues. CDR3 DNA: TGCGCCAGCAGCGTCACAGTGAACACTGAAGCTTTCTTT. Its protein is CASSVTVNTEAFF.

The V and J genes are TRBV7-2 and TRBJ2-7; 7 bases agree with TRBD1. This CDR3 has 15 amino acids. The V segment lost 5 bases and the J segment 5 bases; nucleotides outside the gene matches: 12. CDR1 SGHTA and CDR2 FQGNSA come from the germline V gene. The CDR3: CASSPGGPPGDEQYF. For the CDR3, the DNA is TGTGCCAGCAGCCCAGGGGGTCCTCCCGGCGACGAGCAGTACTTC.

The chain uses TRBV9 and TRBJ1-2, with D unclear. CDR1 SGDLS and CDR2 YYNGEE come from the germline V gene. CDR3 length: 15 amino acids. Trimming took 4 bases from V and 1 from J, leaving 14 bases between them. The CDR3 here is CASSPREGFNYGYTF. As DNA, the CDR3 is TGTGCCAGCAGCCCCCGCGAGGGCTTTAACTATGGCTACACCTTC.

This rearrangement joins TRBV7-9 to TRBJ2-2, with 7 bases lining up with TRBD1. Trimming took 4 bases from V and 6 from J; bases not matched to a gene: 11. Germline V gene lookup returns CDR1 SEHNR and CDR2 FQNEAQ (reference sequence). The CDR3 consists of 16 residues. The CDR3 spells CASSSSTGKEAGELFF. For the CDR3, the DNA is TGTGCCAGCAGCTCCTCGACAGGGAAGGAAGCCGGGGAGCTGTTTTTT.

The chain's CDR3 is CASKRDTYEQYF. CDR3 DNA sequence: TGTGCCTCCAAACGGGATACCTACGAGCAGTACTTC. The gene calls are TRBV30 and TRBJ2-7; D possibly corresponds to TRBD2 (5 bases). Germline loops: CDR1 GTSNPN, CDR2 SVGIG (reference sequence). Trimming stripped 7 bases from V and 2 bases from J, with 12 bases between. This CDR3 comprises 12 residues.

The chain joins TRBV6-5 to TRBJ1-1; no clear D. Germline V gene data show CDR1 as MNHEY and CDR2 as SVGAGI. The CDR3 extends over 13 amino acids. V lost 3 bases and J lost 3, with 8 bases in between. CDR3 protein: CASSYLRDTEAFF. The CDR3 DNA reads TGTGCCAGCAGTTATCTCCGGGACACTGAAGCTTTCTTT.

The chain uses TRBV5-1 and TRBJ2-5; no clear D. CDR1 SGHRS and CDR2 YFSETQ come from the germline V gene. The CDR3 runs 14 residues. V lost 0 bases to trimming and J lost 2 bases, with 8 bases between them. The CDR3 sequence is CASSLATDQETQYF. As DNA, the CDR3 is TGCGCCAGCAGCTTGGCCACAGATCAAGAGACCCAGTACTTC.

CDR3 DNA: TGTGCCAGCAGCTTACTCAGCCGGACAGGGTATCCTGAAGCTTTCTTT. It yields the protein CASSLLSRTGYPEAFF. The chain uses TRBV7-9 and TRBJ1-1; 8 bases agree with TRBD1. J was trimmed by 6 bases and V by 2 bases; bases with no gene match: 11. Germline CDR1 SEHNR, CDR2 FQNEAQ (reference sequence). This CDR3 contains 16 residues.

This clone was seen just once. The genes are TRBV6-6 and TRBJ2-7, with D unresolved. Deletions cut 2 bases from V and 3 bases from J, with 11 bases between. This CDR3 region has 14 residues. Germline V gene lookup returns CDR1 MNHNY and CDR2 SVGAGI (reference sequence). CDR3 DNA sequence: TGTGCCAGCAGTTACACCGATGGGCTCTACGAGCAGTACTTC. Translated: CASSYTDGLYEQYF.

The chain couples TRBV7-2 to TRBJ2-2; no clear D. V dropped 5 bases and J dropped 1 base, with 5 bases sitting between them. The CDR3 has 13 amino acids. CDR1 SGHTA and CDR2 FQGNSA come from the germline V gene. In DNA form, the CDR3 reads TGTGCCAGCAGCGAGAGGAACACCGGGGAGCTGTTTTTT. This gives the protein CASSERNTGELFF. The full variable domain, with the rest looked up from reference TRBV7-2 and TRBJ2-2, is GAGVSQSPSNKVTEKGKDVELRCDPISGHTALYWYRQSLGQGLEFLIYFQGNSAPDKSGLPSDRFSAERTGGSVSTLTIQRTQQEDSAVYLCASSERNTGELFFGEGSRLTVL.

In this sample, this clone turned up once. This chain connects TRBV29-1 to TRBJ2-1; tentatively, D is TRBD1 (6 bases). Trimming removed 6 bases at V and 6 bases at J, with 12 bases between. This CDR3 region has 12 residues. Germline V gives CDR1 SQVTM, CDR2 ANQGSEA. The CDR3 spells CSVATGSNEQFF. The DNA for the CDR3 is TGCAGCGTGGCAACAGGGAGCAATGAGCAGTTCTTC.

The chain couples TRBV18 to TRBJ1-5, with D tentatively TRBD1 (5 bases). In germline, CDR1 is KGHSH, CDR2 LQKENI. The CDR3 extends over 19 amino acids. V was clipped by 1 base and J by 3 bases, with 22 bases between them. CDR3 sequence: CASSPQTMAGQGFNQPQHF. The CDR3 region has the DNA TGTGCCAGCTCACCACAGACCATGGCCGGGCAGGGCTTCAATCAGCCCCAGCATTTT.

J is TRBJ2-1 and V is TRBV10-3; the match to TRBD1 covers 11 bases. Germline CDR1 is ENHRY and CDR2 is SYGVKD. The V segment lost 5 bases and the J segment 8 bases; nucleotides outside the gene matches: 8. CDR3 size: 15 residues. CDR3 nucleotides: TGTGCCATCAGTACTAAAGCGGGACAGGGGGATGAGCAGTTCTTC. Protein sequence: CAISTKAGQGDEQFF.

The V call is TRBV6-1, the J call TRBJ1-1; D may be TRBD1 (5 bases). Deletions cut 5 bases from V and 0 bases from J, with 13 bases between. The germline CDR1 and CDR2 sequences are MNHNS and SASEGT. This CDR3 comprises 15 residues. The chain's CDR3 is CASSRRGSLNTEAFF. The CDR3 bases are TGTGCCAGCAGTAGGAGGGGATCTTTGAACACTGAAGCTTTCTTT.

In its sample, this clone was seen once. The chain links TRBV9 to TRBJ1-1, with D possibly being TRBD1 (5 bases). Germline V gene data show CDR1 as SGDLS and CDR2 as YYNGEE. The V and J ends lost 0 bases and 1 base respectively, with 10 bases between them. The CDR3 has 15 amino acids. CDR3 bases: TGTGCCAGCAGCGTAGGGGGGGGAAGGAACACTGAAGCTTTCTTT. This codes for CASSVGGGRNTEAFF.